The 18 T cell receptor beta chains reported below all come from one sample, sequenced in a study of OX40 agonist ivuxolimab in advanced cancers. The method was the immunoSEQ multiplex PCR assay. The table was pulled from immuneACCESS by TCRdb, which kept in-frame rearrangements only. Such tables lose some clones; where checked, under half of the loss comes from unresolved V genes, and the rest has no known cause. The table for this sample lists some 15,000 clones; roughly 78% of them were counted only once. The top ten clonotypes cover approximately 30% of the sample. Sequenced here: CD4+ or CD8+ T cells sorted from blood, sampled in a trial of the OX40 agonist ivuxolimab. All receptors derive from an adult with an advanced solid tumor such as melanoma, head and neck, liver or kidney cancer.

This chain connects TRBV28 to TRBJ2-2; D uncertain. CDR3 length: 15 residues. V lost 5 bases to trimming and J lost 4 bases, with 14 bases between them. Germline V gene sequence: CDR1 MDHEN, CDR2 SYDVKM. CDR3 in amino acids: CASSVGRDPTGELFF. DNA for the CDR3: TGTGCCAGCAGTGTGGGCAGAGACCCCACCGGGGAGCTGTTTTTT.

This sequence joins TRBV21-1 and TRBJ2-3; whether TRBD2, the table's D call, matches the DNA was not checked. TRBV21-1 is reported as a pseudogene. This CDR3 region has 18 residues. CDR3 sequence (DNA): TGTGCCATCGGCCCCGTAGAGGGTCTAGCGGCCCAGACAGATACGCAGTATTTT. It encodes CAIGPVEGLAAQTDTQYF.

The V call is TRBV5-6, the J call TRBJ1-4; D possibly corresponds to TRBD1 (5 bases). This CDR3 is built from 13 residues. Germline-derived CDR1 and CDR2 are SGHDT and YYEEEE. V was shortened by 2 bases and J by 5 bases, with 7 bases between the two germline ends. The DNA for the CDR3 is TGTGCCAGCAGCTTTGGGACCAATGAAAAACTGTTTTTT. Translated: CASSFGTNEKLFF.

V is TRBV4-2 and J is TRBJ2-1; 10 nucleotides match TRBD2. V was clipped by 4 bases and J by 4 bases; unmatched bases: 4. Looked up from germline, CDR1 is LGHNA and CDR2 is YNFKEQ. The CDR3 runs 15 residues. DNA of the CDR3: TGTGCCAGCAGCCCTCGACTAGCGGGTTACAATGAGCAGTTCTTC. It codes for CASSPRLAGYNEQFF.

The chain carries TRBV5-6 and TRBJ1-3; a possible D gene is TRBD1 (5 bases). This CDR3 spans 16 amino acids. Germline lookup yields CDR1 SGHDT and CDR2 YYEEEE. With 4 bases removed from V and 3 bases from J, the gap between germline ends came to 17 bases. The CDR3 DNA sequence: TGTGCCAGCAGCCCTGCCGGGGCCCCTCATGGAAACACCATATATTTT. Encoded protein: CASSPAGAPHGNTIYF.

CDR3 nucleotide sequence: TGTGCCAGCAGCTGGAACACCGGGGAGCTGTTTTTT. Its translation: CASSWNTGELFF. The chain combines TRBV5-6 with TRBJ2-2, with D hard to call. The CDR3 length is 12 residues. From germline, CDR1 is SGHDT and CDR2 YYEEEE. V gave up 3 bases and J gave up 1 base, with 1 base separating them.

V usage is TRBV28 and J usage is TRBJ2-3, with D possibly called TRBD1 or TRBD2 (5 bases each). The germline gives CDR1 MDHEN, CDR2 SYDVKM. Trimming pared 3 bases from V and 0 bases from J, leaving 10 bases between. The CDR3 contains 15 residues. This chain's CDR3 is CASSLGVSSTDTQYF. The CDR3 DNA is TGTGCCAGCAGTTTGGGGGTATCTAGCACAGATACGCAGTATTTT. Full variable domain (rest looked up from reference TRBV28 and TRBJ2-3): DVKVTQSSRYLVKRTGEKVFLECVQDMDHENMFWYRQDPGLGLRLIYFSYDVKMKEKGDIPEGYSVSREKKERFSLILESASTNQTSMYLCASSLGVSSTDTQYFGPGTRLTVL.

This clone was counted only a few times. The chain links TRBV28 to TRBJ1-5; 8 nucleotides agree with TRBD1. This CDR3 spans 14 amino acids. The V gene end was trimmed by 5 bases and the J gene end by 6 bases; junction bases not matched to a gene: 6. Germline CDR1 MDHEN, CDR2 SYDVKM. CDR3 region: CASSHGQGGQPQHF. The DNA of the CDR3 is TGTGCCAGCAGTCACGGACAGGGCGGTCAGCCCCAGCATTTT.

The rearrangement links TRBV7-9 to TRBJ2-1; either TRBD1 or TRBD2 may fit D (6 bases each). CDR3 length: 14 residues. The V gene lost 1 base and the J gene lost 8 bases, with 12 bases spanning the gap. CDR1 SEHNR and CDR2 FQNEAQ come from the germline V gene (reference sequence). The CDR3 region has the DNA TGTGCCAGCAGCTTAGGAGGGGGGTTAGATGAGCAGTTCTTC. Amino acid sequence: CASSLGGGLDEQFF.

By frequency in the sample, this clone is large (0.1 to 1%). V gene TRBV7-6 combines with J gene TRBJ1-1; the match to TRBD1 covers 7 bases. The CDR3 has 14 amino acids. Germline CDR1 is SGHVS and CDR2 is FNYEAQ. Germline trimming cut 5 bases from V and 0 bases from J; bases unmatched to any gene: 3. CDR3 loop: CASSKGQMNTEAFF. DNA for the CDR3: TGTGCCAGCAGCAAGGGACAGATGAACACTGAAGCTTTCTTT.

The chain uses TRBV11-2 and TRBJ2-7; D not resolved. The germline CDR1 and CDR2 sequences are SGHAT and FQNNGV. Trimming left V 0 bases short and J 3 bases short, with 6 bases between. The CDR3 extends over 13 amino acids. This chain's CDR3 is CASSLEARYEQYF. In DNA form, the CDR3 reads TGTGCCAGCAGCTTAGAAGCGCGCTACGAGCAGTACTTC.

This chain uses TRBV7-8 with TRBJ2-5; the match to TRBD1 covers 12 bases. The CDR3 extends over 20 amino acids. CDR1 and CDR2 (germline): SGHVS, FQNEAQ. With V trimmed by 1 base and J by 5 bases, 17 bases remained unmatched. The CDR3 spells CASSLENPGQGARYGETQYF. The CDR3 DNA follows: TGTGCCAGCAGCTTAGAAAACCCGGGACAGGGGGCCAGGTACGGGGAGACCCAGTACTTC.

This chain uses TRBV15 with TRBJ2-5; D perhaps matches TRBD1 (5 bases). Trimming stripped 0 bases from V and 11 bases from J, with 25 bases between. The CDR3 consists of 17 residues. Germline V gives CDR1 LNHNV, CDR2 YYDKDF (reference sequence). The CDR3 DNA follows: TGTGCCACCAGCAGAGATCTTTCTTCAGTCGGACACTTCGGGCAGTACTTC. Protein product: CATSRDLSSVGHFGQYF.

The chain employs TRBV29-1 and TRBJ2-7; 9 positions agree with TRBD2. V was pared by 6 bases and J by 4 bases, with 4 bases of the junction left unmatched. CDR1 is SQVTM, CDR2 ANQGSEA, per germline. CDR3 size: 12 residues. The CDR3 DNA sequence: TGCAGCGTCGGGACTAGCAGGTACGAGCAGTACTTC. It yields the protein CSVGTSRYEQYF.

The chain combines TRBV29-1 with TRBJ2-1; 7 bases fit TRBD2. Trimming removed 4 bases from V and 3 bases from J; junction bases left unmatched: 3. Germline V CDR1 and CDR2: SQVTM, ANQGSEA. The CDR3 is 13 residues long. CDR3 coding DNA: TGCAGCGTTGTCCCGGGAGGCTACAATGAGCAGTTCTTC. Amino acid sequence: CSVVPGGYNEQFF.

A remark on this clone: The junction shows a germline mismatch at one end, possibly a read error. The sample contains more than one DNA sequence encoding this CDR3. This chain joins TRBV5-4 and TRBJ1-1; D gene unclear. This CDR3 has 13 residues. The germline V gene has CDR1 SGHNT and CDR2 YYREEE (reference sequence). In DNA form, the CDR3 reads TGCGCCAGCAGCCGAACAGTGAACACTGAAGCTTTCTTT. It translates to CASSRTVNTEAFF.

V is TRBV9 and J is TRBJ1-1, with D unresolved. Germline V CDR1 and CDR2: SGDLS, YYNGEE. V was pared by 0 bases and J by 0 bases, with 3 bases between. This CDR3 is 13 amino acids long. The DNA for the CDR3 is TGTGCCAGCAGCGTAGACGTGAACACTGAAGCTTTCTTT. Its protein is CASSVDVNTEAFF.

A note on this clone: One end of the junction varies from germline; a read error may be responsible. The V and J genes are TRBV19 and TRBJ2-3; D gene unclear. Germline values: CDR1 LNHDA, CDR2 SQIVND (reference sequence). This CDR3 has 12 amino acids. The DNA for the CDR3 is TGTGTCAGTAGTGGGCTAATGGATACGCAGTATTTT. It encodes CVSSGLMDTQYF.